Presented here are 24 T cell receptor beta chains from one specimen sequenced in a study of T cells in Graves' hyperthyroidism and ophthalmopathy. From RNA transcripts, TCR beta CDR3 regions were amplified. HTBI primers were used for first-round RT-PCR of the TCR CDR3. TCRdb re-called the multiplex PCR reads through MiXCR, storing one row per CDR3 protein. The data contain roughly 330,000 distinct CDR3 sequences, about 15% of them seen just once; the ten biggest clones take up approximately 31%. Sequencing was carried out using blood. The receptors here all came from a man aged 25 to 40 with Graves' hyperthyroidism.

This clonotype was observed many times. J is TRBJ2-1 and V is TRBV7-3, with D uncertain. V was trimmed by 2 bases and J by 5 bases, leaving 7 bases between them. Germline V CDR1 and CDR2: SGHTA, FQGTGA. The CDR3 sequence is 13 residues long. The CDR3 spells CASSLSQDNEQFF. The CDR3 nucleotides read TGTGCCAGCAGCTTATCCCAAGACAATGAGCAGTTCTTC.

This clonotype was counted many times. V gene TRBV5-1 combines with J gene TRBJ2-3; 10 positions match TRBD2. The V and J ends lost 0 bases and 9 bases, in that order; junction bases with no gene match: 7. This CDR3 region has 15 residues. Germline V gives CDR1 SGHRS, CDR2 YFSETQ. The CDR3 sequence: CASSLGQREGRTQYF. The CDR3 DNA reads TGCGCCAGCAGCTTGGGTCAGCGGGAGGGCCGCACGCAGTATTTT.

This clonotype came up many times. The chain joins TRBV24-1 to TRBJ2-3; the D gene is possibly TRBD2 (5 bases). The length of the CDR3 is 15 residues. CDR1 and CDR2 from the germline V gene are KGHDR and SFDVKD. Trimming pared 9 bases from V and 1 base from J, leaving 16 bases between. CDR3 bases: TGTGCCACCTCCCCGGAGAGGGCCCGCACAGATACGCAGTATTTT. It translates to CATSPERARTDTQYF.

For this clonotype: This may be a read error: a much more frequent sequence differs by one nucleotide. CDR3 nucleotides: TGTGCCAGCAGCCCTCGATGGGGCAAGGCGACAGATACGCAGTATTTT. Translated, it gives CASSPRWGKATDTQYF. This sequence joins TRBV11-2 and TRBJ2-3; TRBD1 might be the D (5 bases). Germline V gives CDR1 SGHAT, CDR2 FQNNGV. This CDR3 spans 16 amino acids. Trimming stripped 5 bases from V and 3 bases from J, with 18 bases between.

The chain recombines TRBV24-1 with TRBJ1-2, with no clear D. Trimming removed 4 bases at V and 4 bases at J, with 12 bases between. The V gene's germline CDR1 is KGHDR and CDR2 SFDVKD. The CDR3 consists of 14 residues. CDR3 sequence (DNA): TGTGCCACCAGTGAGGGCGGAGCTTCCTATGGCTACACCTTC. The encoded protein is CATSEGGASYGYTF.

This clonotype was found a few times. The V and J genes are TRBV14 and TRBJ2-3; D gene uncertain. V was cut by 0 bases and J by 0 bases, with 1 base left in between. The CDR3 is 13 residues long. Germline V gives CDR1 SGHDN, CDR2 FVKESK. The DNA of the CDR3 is TGTGCCAGCAGCCAAGAAAGCACAGATACGCAGTATTTT. This translates into CASSQESTDTQYF.

Many counts were recorded for this clonotype. The CDR3 sequence is CASSAITGWKQFF. DNA for the CDR3: TGTGCCAGCAGTGCAATAACCGGTTGGAAGCAGTTCTTC. The V call is TRBV2, the J call TRBJ2-1, with D unresolved. Trimming stripped 4 bases from V and 11 bases from J, with 15 bases between. CDR1 is SNHLY and CDR2 is FYNNEI in the germline V gene. The CDR3 is made up of 13 amino acids. Variable domain in full (rest from reference TRBV2 and TRBJ2-1): EPEVTQTPSHQVTQMGQEVILRCVPISNHLYFYWYRQILGQKVEFLVSFYNNEISEKSEIFDDQFSVERPDGSNFTLKIRSTKLEDSAMYFCASSAITGWKQFFGPGTRLTVL.

This clonotype was observed many times. The gene calls are TRBV7-2 and TRBJ1-3, with 8 bases matching TRBD1. The J segment lost 1 base and the V segment lost 5 bases, leaving 4 bases of the junction unmatched. Germline V gene lookup returns CDR1 SGHTA and CDR2 FQGNSA. CDR3 size: 15 residues. The CDR3 protein is CASSLTGESGNTIYF. The CDR3 nucleotides read TGTGCCAGCAGCCTGACAGGGGAGTCTGGAAACACCATATATTTT.

This clonotype has only a few counts. J is TRBJ2-2 and V is TRBV5-1, with no clear D. Trimming cost V 6 bases and J 3 bases, with 9 bases left between them. In germline, CDR1 is SGHRS, CDR2 YFSETQ. CDR3 length equals 13 residues. The CDR3 region is CASNDGDTGELFF. The DNA for the CDR3 is TGCGCCAGCAATGACGGAGACACCGGGGAGCTGTTTTTT. The whole variable domain, remainder taken from reference TRBV5-1 and TRBJ2-2, is KAGVTQTPRYLIKTRGQQVTLSCSPISGHRSVSWYQQTPGQGLQFLFEYFSETQRNKGNFPGRFSGRQFSNSRSEMNVSTLELGDSALYLCASNDGDTGELFFGEGSRLTVL.

This clonotype has only a few counts. This rearrangement joins TRBV5-5 to TRBJ1-2; a weak D match, TRBD1 (6 bases). Germline lookup yields CDR1 SGHKS and CDR2 YYEKEE (reference sequence). V lost 0 bases and J 7 bases, leaving 13 bases between the germline ends. The length of the CDR3 is 14 residues. The CDR3 DNA follows: TGTGCCAGCAGCTTGGGGGTGGGGGCAAGTGGCTACACCTTC. This codes for CASSLGVGASGYTF.

This clonotype was observed at least ten times. The rearrangement uses TRBV5-1 and TRBJ1-1; TRBD1 might be the D (5 bases). V was trimmed by 0 bases and J by 4 bases, leaving 10 bases between them. The CDR3 covers 14 residues. Germline CDR1 is SGHRS and CDR2 is YFSETQ. CDR3 DNA sequence: TGCGCCAGCAGCTTGGCAGGGTCGGTCACTGAAGCTTTCTTT. Translating it yields CASSLAGSVTEAFF.

The sample holds many counts of this clonotype. The gene calls are TRBV12-5 and TRBJ2-2; D not certain. Trimming removed 6 bases from V and 2 bases from J, with 10 bases in between. This CDR3 is 14 amino acids long. Germline V gives CDR1 LGHNT, CDR2 FRNRAP. CDR3 amino acids: CASGGPFNTGELFF. In nucleotides, the CDR3 is TGTGCTAGTGGCGGACCTTTTAACACCGGGGAGCTGTTTTTT.

In its sample, this clonotype was seen many times. The J gene is TRBJ1-2, the V gene TRBV28; D is possibly TRBD1 (5 bases). The CDR3 runs 18 residues. Trimming removed 5 bases from V and 4 bases from J, with 26 bases in between. Looked up from germline, CDR1 is MDHEN and CDR2 is SYDVKM. CDR3 loop: CASSPTTTEGAERYGYTF. CDR3 coding DNA: TGTGCCAGCAGTCCGACTACCACCGAAGGGGCAGAGCGCTATGGCTACACCTTC.

This clonotype was seen more than once but under ten times. The chain employs TRBV5-1 and TRBJ2-7; D gene uncertain. The germline V gene has CDR1 SGHRS and CDR2 YFSETQ. The CDR3 runs 17 residues. V was trimmed by 4 bases and J by 3 bases, leaving 23 bases between them. This CDR3 reads CASSPPPAGMEIYEQYF. DNA for the CDR3: TGCGCCAGCAGCCCTCCGCCCGCAGGAATGGAGATCTACGAGCAGTACTTC.

This clonotype was found many times. The chain employs TRBV20-1 and TRBJ1-1; D not certain. The CDR3 covers 12 residues. Trimming stripped 0 bases from V and 1 base from J, with 3 bases between. The germline V gene encodes CDR1 DFQATT and CDR2 SNEGSKA (reference sequence). Here the CDR3 DNA reads TGCAGTGCTAGAGATACGAACACTGAAGCTTTCTTT. Protein product: CSARDTNTEAFF.

Many counts were recorded for this clonotype. The rearrangement joins TRBV7-2 to TRBJ2-5; D perhaps matches TRBD1 (6 bases). Germline CDR1 reads SGHTA; CDR2 reads FQGNSA. Between the trimmed V and J ends, which lost 5 bases and 7 bases, there was a span of 17 bases. The CDR3 has 14 amino acids. CDR3 DNA sequence: TGTGCCAGCAGCCAAGACAGGACTGGGGGGACCCAGTACTTC. It codes for CASSQDRTGGTQYF.

CDR3 sequence: CASSLRFRETQYF. The CDR3, as DNA: TGTGCCAGCAGCCTCAGGTTTCGAGAGACCCAGTACTTC. The chain recombines TRBV6-1 with TRBJ2-5; D is undetermined. The V end was cut by 6 bases, the J end by 4 bases, with 12 bases between. This CDR3 has 13 residues. From germline, CDR1 is MNHNS and CDR2 SASEGT.

With regard to this clonotype: A single base separates this from a much larger clone, so it may be a read error. The rearrangement uses TRBV24-1 and TRBJ2-5; D gene ambiguous. Trimming stripped 5 bases from V and 3 bases from J, with 12 bases between. This CDR3 is 14 amino acids long. Per germline, CDR1 KGHDR and CDR2 SFDVKD. CDR3 in amino acids: CATSGRQSKETQYF. The CDR3 region has the DNA TGTGCCACCAGTGGCCGACAATCTAAAGAGACCCAGTACTTC.

The V and J genes are TRBV18 and TRBJ2-1, with D uncertain. The CDR3 runs 16 residues. V lost 3 bases to trimming and J lost 3 bases, with 15 bases between them. Germline V CDR1 and CDR2: KGHSH, LQKENI. CDR3 region: CASSPLVERRYNEQFF. The CDR3 nucleotides read TGTGCCAGCTCACCCCTTGTGGAGAGGCGCTACAATGAGCAGTTCTTC. Using reference TRBV18 and TRBJ2-1 for the parts outside the CDR3, the full variable domain is NAGVMQNPRHLVRRRGQEARLRCSPMKGHSHVYWYRQLPEEGLKFMVYLQKENIIDESGMPKERFSAEFPKEGPSILRIQQVVRGDSAAYFCASSPLVERRYNEQFFGPGTRLTVL.

The chain couples TRBV7-9 to TRBJ1-4; 9 nucleotides align to TRBD1. CDR1 is SEHNR and CDR2 is FQNEAQ in the germline V gene (reference sequence). Trimming at V came to 4 bases and at J to 0 bases, leaving 15 bases not matched to a gene. CDR3 length equals 20 residues. CDR3: CASSSSTGTGRNATNEKLFF. Here the CDR3 DNA reads TGTGCCAGCAGCTCCTCCACAGGGACAGGGAGAAATGCAACTAATGAAAAACTGTTTTTT.

J is TRBJ2-2 and V is TRBV20-1; 8 bases are shared with TRBD1. The V gene's germline CDR1 is DFQATT and CDR2 SNEGSKA (reference sequence). This CDR3 spans 15 amino acids. The V and J ends lost 2 bases and 1 base, in that order; junction bases with no gene match: 3. This chain's CDR3 is CSARSGTGNTGELFF. CDR3 DNA sequence: TGCAGTGCTAGATCCGGGACAGGGAACACCGGGGAGCTGTTTTTT.

CDR3 sequence (DNA): TGTGCCAGCAGTTACCCCCAGCGGGGCGCGGCAACTAATGAAAAACTGTTTTTT. It yields the protein CASSYPQRGAATNEKLFF. The chain carries TRBV6-5 and TRBJ1-4; D possibly corresponds to TRBD1 (5 bases). Germline values: CDR1 MNHEY, CDR2 SVGAGI. Trimming pared 2 bases from V and 0 bases from J, leaving 16 bases between. This CDR3 is 18 amino acids long.

The chain has TRBV5-1 and TRBJ2-7; 7 bases match TRBD1. V was pared by 0 bases and J by 5 bases, with 11 bases of the junction left unmatched. This CDR3 is 16 amino acids long. Germline V gene lookup returns CDR1 SGHRS and CDR2 YFSETQ. As DNA, the CDR3 is TGCGCCAGCAGCTTGGGACAGGGTAGGGGTAGGAACGAGCAGTACTTC. This gives the protein CASSLGQGRGRNEQYF.

This clonotype was recorded a few times. CDR3 DNA sequence: TGTGCCATCAAGTTCAGGGACAATCAGTACTTC. This codes for CAIKFRDNQYF. V gene TRBV10-3 combines with J gene TRBJ2-5, with D possibly being TRBD1 (6 bases). This CDR3 spans 11 amino acids. Germline V gene sequence: CDR1 ENHRY, CDR2 SYGVKD. The V gene lost 7 bases and the J gene lost 11 bases, with 14 bases spanning the gap.